Here is one T cell receptor beta chain with its context. Its target is not known. The sample is drawn from a study of T cell repertoires in cytomegalovirus infection. On the study more broadly: Use of recently identified HLA-C-restricted and well-studied HLA-B-restricted CMV epitopes was part of the study. Public signatures in TCR beta pointed to CMV infection and matching HLA type.

Study-wide results and limits: The study found HLA-C-restricted CMV-specific TCR beta clonotypes dominating the ex vivo response.

TCRdb used MiXCR to reprocess the reads, holding one entry per CDR3 protein. The table shows fewer than 1,000,000 distinct CDR3 sequences, with 31% occurring only once. This TCR came from a human donor in good health (CMV status not recorded). Some clones in this sample may be carry-over from other donors' samples. The specimen was cultured CD8+ T cells from PBMCs, collected from culture after CMV antigen stimulation.

CDR3 residues: CASSQGLVEETQYF. The CDR3 DNA follows: TGCGCCAGCAGCCAGGGACTAGTGGAAGAGACCCAGTACTTC. The chain is built from TRBV4-3 and TRBJ2-5; 8 positions agree with TRBD2. V shed 3 bases, J shed 3 bases, and the junction held 3 bases outside the gene matches. This CDR3 region has 14 residues. Germline V lookup: CDR1 LGHNA, CDR2 YSLEER.